This record looks at one T cell receptor (beta chain) sequence and its context. This specimen comes from a study of CD8+ T cells in alopecia areata. cDNA serving as the sequencing template came from extracted, reverse transcribed RNA. Measured with immunoSEQ multiplex PCR; TCRdb has only the in-frame clones, and not every one. Of some 170,000 clones listed, 50% to 70% are singletons. Germline V gene data show CDR1 as GTSNPN and CDR2 as SVGIG (reference sequence). Trimming cost V 5 bases and J 6 bases, with 17 bases left between them. The CDR3 length is 14 residues. Sequences were derived from CD4+ T cells sorted from blood, sampled at week 0. The clonotype comes from a human donor with alopecia areata. The rearrangement joins TRBV30 to TRBJ1-5; maybe TRBD1 (6 bases). CDR3 nucleotides: TGTGCCTGGGGACGGGGGGCGCTGGGTCAGCCCCAGCATTTT. Its translation: CAWGRGALGQPQHF.